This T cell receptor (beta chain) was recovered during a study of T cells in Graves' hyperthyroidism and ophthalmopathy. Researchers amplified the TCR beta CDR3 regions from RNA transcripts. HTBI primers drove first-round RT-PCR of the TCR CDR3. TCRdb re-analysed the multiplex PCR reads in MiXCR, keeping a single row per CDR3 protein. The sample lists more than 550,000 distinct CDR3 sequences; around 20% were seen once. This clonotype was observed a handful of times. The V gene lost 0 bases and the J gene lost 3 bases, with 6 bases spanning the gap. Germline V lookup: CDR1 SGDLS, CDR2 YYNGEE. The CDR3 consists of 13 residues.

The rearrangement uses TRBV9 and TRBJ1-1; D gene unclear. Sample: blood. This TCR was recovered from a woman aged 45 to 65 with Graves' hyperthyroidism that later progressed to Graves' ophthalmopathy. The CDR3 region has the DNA TGTGCCAGCAGCGTAGTTTCCGACACTGAAGCTTTCTTT. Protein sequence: CASSVVSDTEAFF. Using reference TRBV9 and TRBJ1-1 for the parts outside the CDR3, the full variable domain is DSGVTQTPKHLITATGQRVTLRCSPRSGDLSVYWYQQSLDQGLQFLIQYYNGEERAKGNILERFSAQQFPDLHSELNLSSLELGDSALYFCASSVVSDTEAFFGQGTRLTVV.